This T cell receptor (beta chain) is from a study of T cell repertoires in cytomegalovirus infection. Study summary: Recently identified HLA-C-restricted and well-studied HLA-B-restricted CMV epitopes were used.

TCRdb re-derived calls from the reads in MiXCR, one entry per CDR3 protein. This table holds around 800,000 distinct CDR3 sequences, around a third found once. Germline-derived CDR1 and CDR2 are MNHEY and SMNVEV (reference sequence). The CDR3 has 14 amino acids. V lost 3 bases, J lost 5 bases, and 12 bases lay in between. A word on this clonotype: Its antigen remains unknown.

This clonotype originated in a human donor in good health (CMV status not recorded). Some clones in this sample may be carry-over from other donors' samples. This specimen was cultured CD8+ T cells from PBMCs, taken from culture after CMV antigen stimulation. The rearrangement uses TRBV27 and TRBJ2-3; weak D call: TRBD2 (6 bases). In DNA form, the CDR3 reads TGTGCCAGCAGTTTCCTAGCGCTCGGAGATACGCAGTATTTT. It codes for CASSFLALGDTQYF.